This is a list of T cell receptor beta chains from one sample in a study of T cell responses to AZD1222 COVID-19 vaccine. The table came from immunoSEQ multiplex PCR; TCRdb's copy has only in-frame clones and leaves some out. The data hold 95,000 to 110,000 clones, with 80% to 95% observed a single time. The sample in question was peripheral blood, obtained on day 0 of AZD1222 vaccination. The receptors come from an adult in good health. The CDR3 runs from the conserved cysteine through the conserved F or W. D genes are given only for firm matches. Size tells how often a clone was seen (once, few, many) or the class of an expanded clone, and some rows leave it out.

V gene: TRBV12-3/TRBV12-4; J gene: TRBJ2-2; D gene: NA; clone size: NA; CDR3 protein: CASSLAGAGELFF; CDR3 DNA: TGTGCCAGCAGTTTAGCGGGGGCCGGGGAGCTGTTTTTT
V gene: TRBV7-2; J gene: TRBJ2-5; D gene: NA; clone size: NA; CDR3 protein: CASSPAAGMETQYF; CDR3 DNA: TGTGCCAGCAGCCCAGCGGCAGGCATGGAGACCCAGTACTTC
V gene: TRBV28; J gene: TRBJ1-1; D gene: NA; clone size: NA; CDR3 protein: CASSLSGATEAFF; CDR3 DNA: TGTGCCAGCAGTTTATCAGGGGCAACTGAAGCTTTCTTT
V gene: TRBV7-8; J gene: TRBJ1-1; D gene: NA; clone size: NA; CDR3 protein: CASSLSRQVAFF; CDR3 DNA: TGTGCCAGCAGCCTTTCCAGACAGGTAGCTTTCTTT
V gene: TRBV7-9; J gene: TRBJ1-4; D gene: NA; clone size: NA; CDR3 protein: CASSLRQLTNEKLFF; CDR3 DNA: TGTGCCAGCAGCTTAAGGCAACTAACTAATGAAAAACTGTTTTTT
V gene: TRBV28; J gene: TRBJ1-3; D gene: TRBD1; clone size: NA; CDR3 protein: CASSFAGRGSGNTIYF; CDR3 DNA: TGTGCCAGCAGTTTTGCTGGCAGGGGGTCTGGAAACACCATATATTTT
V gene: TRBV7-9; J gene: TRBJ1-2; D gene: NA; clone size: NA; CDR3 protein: CASSFQGYGYTF; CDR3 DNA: TGTGCCAGCAGCTTCCAGGGTTATGGCTACACCTTC
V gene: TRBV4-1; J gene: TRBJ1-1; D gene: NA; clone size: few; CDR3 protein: CASSPGIFVGRTEAFF; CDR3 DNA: TGCGCCAGCAGCCCGGGTATCTTCGTCGGAAGGACTGAAGCTTTCTTT
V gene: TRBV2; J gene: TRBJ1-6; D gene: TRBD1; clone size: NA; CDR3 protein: CASTLGTENFPLHF; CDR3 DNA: TGTGCCAGCACCCTAGGGACAGAAAATTTCCCCCTCCACTTT
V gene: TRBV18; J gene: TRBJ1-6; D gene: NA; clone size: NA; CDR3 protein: CASSPSWGQRNSPLHF; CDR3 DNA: TGTGCCAGCTCACCCTCCTGGGGACAAAGAAATTCACCCCTCCACTTT
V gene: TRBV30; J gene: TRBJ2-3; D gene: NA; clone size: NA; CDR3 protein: CAWSSWSTDTQYF; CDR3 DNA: TGTGCCTGGAGTTCCTGGAGCACAGATACGCAGTATTTT
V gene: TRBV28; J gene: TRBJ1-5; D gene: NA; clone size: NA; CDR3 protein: CASRPQGIGNQPQHF; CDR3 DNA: TGTGCCAGCAGACCACAGGGAATCGGGAATCAGCCCCAGCATTTT
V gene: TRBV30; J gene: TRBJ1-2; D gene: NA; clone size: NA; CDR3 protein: CACSVSNYGYTF; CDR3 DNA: TGTGCCTGCTCGGTGTCAAACTATGGCTACACCTTC
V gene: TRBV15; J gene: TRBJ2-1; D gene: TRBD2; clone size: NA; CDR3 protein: CATLGGLAGNNEQFF; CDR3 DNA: TGTGCCACCTTGGGTGGTTTAGCGGGGAACAATGAGCAGTTCTTC
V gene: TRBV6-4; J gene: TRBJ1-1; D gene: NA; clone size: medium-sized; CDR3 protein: CASSASGGEGTEAFF; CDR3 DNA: TGTGCCAGCAGTGCGTCGGGGGGAGAGGGCACTGAAGCTTTCTTT